This paragraph reports one TCR beta chain. The sample originates from a study of control samples from healthy donors and cancer patients. The length of the CDR3 is 14 residues. With V trimmed by 10 bases and J by 2 bases, 9 bases remained unmatched. CDR1 is ENHRY and CDR2 is SYGVKD in the germline V gene. TCRdb keeps only in-frame clones here, not all; method: immunoSEQ multiplex PCR. The data contain approximately 79,000 clones, 75% to 90% of them seen just once; the ten biggest clones take up more than 5.5%. The V and J genes are TRBV10-3 and TRBJ2-5; 8 bases line up with TRBD1. The clonotype comes from a man aged 45-60 years in good health. Source material: blood. CDR3 sequence: CATLDRGRQETQYF. CDR3 in DNA: TGTGCCACCCTAGACAGGGGCCGACAAGAGACCCAGTACTTC.